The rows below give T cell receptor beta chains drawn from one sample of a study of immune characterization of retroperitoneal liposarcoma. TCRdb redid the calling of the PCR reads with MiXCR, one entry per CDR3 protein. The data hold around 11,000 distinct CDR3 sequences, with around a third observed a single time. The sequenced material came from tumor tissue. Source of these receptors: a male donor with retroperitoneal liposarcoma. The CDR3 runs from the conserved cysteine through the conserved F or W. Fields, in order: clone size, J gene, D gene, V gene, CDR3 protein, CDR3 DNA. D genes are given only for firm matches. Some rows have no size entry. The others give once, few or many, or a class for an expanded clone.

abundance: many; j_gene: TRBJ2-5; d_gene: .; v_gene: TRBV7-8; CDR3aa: CASSLVVGKETQYF; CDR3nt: TGTGCCAGCAGCTTAGTAGTAGGGAAGGAGACCCAGTACTTC
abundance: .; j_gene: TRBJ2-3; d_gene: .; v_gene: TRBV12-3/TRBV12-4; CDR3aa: CAITHRSNTDTQYF; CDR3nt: TGTGCCATCACCCACAGGTCAAACACAGATACGCAGTATTTT
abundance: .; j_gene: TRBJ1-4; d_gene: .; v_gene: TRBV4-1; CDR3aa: CASSQDPPGTNNEKLFF; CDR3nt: TGCGCCAGCAGCCAAGACCCCCCGGGGACAAATAATGAAAAACTGTTTTTT
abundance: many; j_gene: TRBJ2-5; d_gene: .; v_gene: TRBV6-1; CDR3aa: CASRSGQLETQYF; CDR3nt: TGTGCCAGCAGAAGCGGACAGTTAGAGACCCAGTACTTC
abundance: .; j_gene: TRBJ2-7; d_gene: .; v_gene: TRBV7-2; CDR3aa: CASSRTSSSYNEQYF; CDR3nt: TGTGCCAGCAGCCGGACGTCAAGCTCCTACAATGAGCAGTACTTC
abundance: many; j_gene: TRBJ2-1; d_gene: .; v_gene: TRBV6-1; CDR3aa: CASSSGNQAFSIQFF; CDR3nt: TGTGCCAGCAGTTCGGGGAACCAGGCTTTTAGCATTCAGTTCTTC
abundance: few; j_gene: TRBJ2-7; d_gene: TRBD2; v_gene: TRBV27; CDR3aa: CASSRRLAGGDEQYF; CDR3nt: TGTGCCAGCAGTCGGCGACTAGCGGGAGGAGACGAGCAGTACTTC
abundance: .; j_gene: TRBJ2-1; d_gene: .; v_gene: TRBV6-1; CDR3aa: CASRFTTGDGNEQFF; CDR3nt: TGTGCCAGCCGATTCACTACGGGAGATGGCAATGAGCAGTTCTTC
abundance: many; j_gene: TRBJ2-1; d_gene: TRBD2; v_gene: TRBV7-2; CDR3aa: CASSLRTSGMGETQFF; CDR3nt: TGTGCCAGCAGCTTACGAACTAGCGGGATGGGTGAGACCCAGTTCTTC
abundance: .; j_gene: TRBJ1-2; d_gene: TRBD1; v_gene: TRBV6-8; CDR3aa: CASRTDRDPYGYTF; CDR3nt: TGTGCCAGCAGAACCGACAGGGACCCCTATGGCTACACCTTC
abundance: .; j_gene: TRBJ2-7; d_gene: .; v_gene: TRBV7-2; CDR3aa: CASSLGGIDYEQYF; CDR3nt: TGTGCCAGCAGCTTAGGCGGGATAGACTACGAGCAGTACTTC
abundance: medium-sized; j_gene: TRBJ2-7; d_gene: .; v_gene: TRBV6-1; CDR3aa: CASSEGGRYEQYF; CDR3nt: TGTGCCAGCAGTGAAGGTGGCAGGTACGAGCAGTACTTC
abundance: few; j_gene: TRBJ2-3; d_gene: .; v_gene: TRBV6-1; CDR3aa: CASSEVNRSWDTQYF; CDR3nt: TGTGCCAGCAGTGAAGTGAACAGAAGTTGGGATACGCAGTATTTT
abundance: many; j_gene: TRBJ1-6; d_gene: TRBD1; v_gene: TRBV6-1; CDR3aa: CASNRGQSNSPLHF; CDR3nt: TGTGCCAGCAACAGGGGGCAATCCAATTCACCCCTCCACTTT
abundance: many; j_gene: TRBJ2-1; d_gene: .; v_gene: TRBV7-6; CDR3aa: CASSLSGSSYEQFF; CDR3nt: TGTGCCAGCAGCTTAAGCGGGTCTAGTTATGAGCAGTTCTTC
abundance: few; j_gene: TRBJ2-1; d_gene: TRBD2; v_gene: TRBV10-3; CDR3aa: CAINGEGYNEQFF; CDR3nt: TGTGCCATCAACGGGGAGGGCTACAATGAGCAGTTCTTC
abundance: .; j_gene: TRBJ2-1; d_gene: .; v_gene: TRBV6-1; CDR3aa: CASSEGFVFQGSTDTQFF; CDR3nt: TGTGCCAGCAGTGAAGGTTTTGTGTTTCAGGGAAGCACAGATACGCAGTTCTTC
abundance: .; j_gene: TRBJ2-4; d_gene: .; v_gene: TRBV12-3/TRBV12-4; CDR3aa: CASSLRGVGAKNIQYF; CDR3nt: TGTGCCAGCAGTTTAAGAGGGGTTGGTGCCAAAAACATTCAGTACTTC
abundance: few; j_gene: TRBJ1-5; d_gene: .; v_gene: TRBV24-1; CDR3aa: CATSDDRLNQPQHF; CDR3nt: TGTGCCACCAGTGATGACAGACTTAATCAGCCCCAGCATTTT